The sequence of this TCR beta chain was determined in a study of radiotherapy plus CTLA-4 blockade in lung cancer. Germline trimming cut 3 bases from V and 3 bases from J; bases unmatched to any gene: 5. Germline V gene sequence: CDR1 SGHDN, CDR2 FVKESK. CDR3 length: 14 residues. Only in-frame clones appear in the TCRdb table, and some are missing; sequencing was by immunoSEQ multiplex PCR. The sample includes 75,000 to 100,000 clones, roughly 79% of them seen just once. The clonotype was recovered from a human donor with non-small cell lung cancer who had a partial response to radiotherapy plus ipilimumab. Some clones in this sample may be carry-over from other donors' samples. The chain employs TRBV14 and TRBJ2-7, with 7 positions matching TRBD1. Sequenced material: peripheral blood, taken from a patient treated with radiotherapy plus ipilimumab. This CDR3 is CASSHVDRDYEQYF. The CDR3 DNA follows: TGTGCCAGCAGCCATGTTGACAGGGACTACGAGCAGTACTTC.